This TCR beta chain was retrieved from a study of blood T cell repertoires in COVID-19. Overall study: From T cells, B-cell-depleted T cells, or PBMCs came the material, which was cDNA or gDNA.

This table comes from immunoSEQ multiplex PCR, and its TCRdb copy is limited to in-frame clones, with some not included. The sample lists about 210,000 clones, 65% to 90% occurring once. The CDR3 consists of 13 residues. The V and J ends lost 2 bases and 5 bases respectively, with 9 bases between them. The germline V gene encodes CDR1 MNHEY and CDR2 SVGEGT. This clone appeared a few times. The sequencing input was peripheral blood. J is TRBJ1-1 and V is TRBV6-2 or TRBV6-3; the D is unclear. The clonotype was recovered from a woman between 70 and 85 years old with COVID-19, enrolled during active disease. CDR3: CASSYLPGTEAFF. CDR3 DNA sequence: TGTGCCAGCAGTTACCTCCCAGGTACTGAAGCTTTCTTT.